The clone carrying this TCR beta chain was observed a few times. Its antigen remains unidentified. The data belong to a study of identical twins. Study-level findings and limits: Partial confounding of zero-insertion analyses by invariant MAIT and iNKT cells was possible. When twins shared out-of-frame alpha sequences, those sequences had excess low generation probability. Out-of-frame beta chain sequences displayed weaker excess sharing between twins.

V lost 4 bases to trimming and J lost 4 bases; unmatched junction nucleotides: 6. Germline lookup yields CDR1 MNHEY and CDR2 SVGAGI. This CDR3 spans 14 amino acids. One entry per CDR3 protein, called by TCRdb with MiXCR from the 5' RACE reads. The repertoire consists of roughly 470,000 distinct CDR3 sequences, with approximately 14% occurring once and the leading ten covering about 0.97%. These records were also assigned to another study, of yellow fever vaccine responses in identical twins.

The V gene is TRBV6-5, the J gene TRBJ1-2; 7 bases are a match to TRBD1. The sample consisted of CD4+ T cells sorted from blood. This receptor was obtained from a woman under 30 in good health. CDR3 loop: CASSSGGQFYGYTF. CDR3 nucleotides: TGTGCCAGCAGTTCCGGGGGACAGTTCTATGGCTACACCTTC.